Listed below are T cell receptor beta chains from one sample, sequenced in a study of T cells in Graves' hyperthyroidism and ophthalmopathy. TCRdb reprocessed the multiplex PCR reads with MiXCR, giving one entry per CDR3 protein. Of about 710,000 distinct CDR3 sequences detected, over 15% appear once; the ten largest clones hold around 8.1%. The sample taken for sequencing was blood. Source of these receptors: a man aged 18-30 years with Graves' hyperthyroidism. Both conserved end residues are part of each CDR3. A D gene is named only where the DNA matches it firmly. For some rows the clone size is stated as once, few or many, or as a class when expanded; others skip it.

CDR3 DNA: TGTGCCTGGCCGCGGGCGGGTGGCTACACCTTC
CDR3 protein: CAWPRAGGYTF
D gene: .
clone size: many
J gene: TRBJ1-2
V gene: TRBV30

CDR3 DNA: TGTGCCAGCTCACAACTGGGACTAGCGGCCCGGACCTACGAGCAGTACTTC
CDR3 protein: CASSQLGLAARTYEQYF
D gene: TRBD2
clone size: .
J gene: TRBJ2-7
V gene: TRBV18

CDR3 DNA: TGTGCCAGCAGTTTTGGGTTTGAGGGGCGGGATGGCGTCGGGGAGCTGTTTTTT
CDR3 protein: CASSFGFEGRDGVGELFF
D gene: .
clone size: .
J gene: TRBJ2-2
V gene: TRBV12-3/TRBV12-4

CDR3 DNA: TGCGCCAGCAGCCAATATAACTCGGCGGCAGCGGGTGACTACGAGCAGTACTTC
CDR3 protein: CASSQYNSAAAGDYEQYF
D gene: .
clone size: .
J gene: TRBJ2-7
V gene: TRBV4-1

CDR3 DNA: TGCGCCAGCAGCTTGCGTTATCAGGGAGGGTCTGGCACTGAAGCTTTCTTT
CDR3 protein: CASSLRYQGGSGTEAFF
D gene: .
clone size: .
J gene: TRBJ1-1
V gene: TRBV5-1

CDR3 DNA: TGCAGCGTTGGGGGAGGGGTCAACACTGAAGCTTTCTTT
CDR3 protein: CSVGGGVNTEAFF
D gene: .
clone size: few
J gene: TRBJ1-1
V gene: TRBV29-1

CDR3 DNA: TGTGCCAGCAGCCATCGACAGAGGGGAAAAGATGAGCAGTTCTTC
CDR3 protein: CASSHRQRGKDEQFF
D gene: .
clone size: many
J gene: TRBJ2-1
V gene: TRBV28

CDR3 DNA: TGCAGCGTTCGGACCGGGACAGAGATCTACGAGCAGTACTTC
CDR3 protein: CSVRTGTEIYEQYF
D gene: TRBD1
clone size: .
J gene: TRBJ2-7
V gene: TRBV29-1

CDR3 DNA: TGTGCCAGCAGTTACGGACGCCTTAGCTCCTACGAGCAGTACTTC
CDR3 protein: CASSYGRLSSYEQYF
D gene: .
clone size: many
J gene: TRBJ2-7
V gene: TRBV6-5

CDR3 DNA: TGTGCCAGCAGTGAAATTGGGCAGGGCGACGAGCAGTACTTC
CDR3 protein: CASSEIGQGDEQYF
D gene: .
clone size: few
J gene: TRBJ2-7
V gene: TRBV6-1

CDR3 DNA: TGTGCCAGCAGCTTAGTCGGGACACTTAATGAAAAACTGTTTTTT
CDR3 protein: CASSLVGTLNEKLFF
D gene: .
clone size: .
J gene: TRBJ1-4
V gene: TRBV7-2

CDR3 DNA: TGTGCCAGCAGGCAGGGATCAGAAACGTCCCGCGGGACAGATACGCAGTATTTT
CDR3 protein: CASRQGSETSRGTDTQYF
D gene: .
clone size: .
J gene: TRBJ2-3
V gene: TRBV25-1

CDR3 DNA: TGTGCCAGCTTTTCCGCCAGGAACTATGGCTACACCTTC
CDR3 protein: CASFSARNYGYTF
D gene: .
clone size: many
J gene: TRBJ1-2
V gene: TRBV28

CDR3 DNA: TGCGCCAGCAGCCACCCCTCCGGCGGGAGAGACTCCTACGAGCAGTACTTC
CDR3 protein: CASSHPSGGRDSYEQYF
D gene: TRBD2
clone size: .
J gene: TRBJ2-7
V gene: TRBV4-1

CDR3 DNA: TGTGCCAGCAGCTCAACCAGCACTGAAGCTTTCTTT
CDR3 protein: CASSSTSTEAFF
D gene: .
clone size: few
J gene: TRBJ1-1
V gene: TRBV5-4

CDR3 DNA: TGTGCCAGCAGTTGGTTAGGGAGTGGCTACACCTTC
CDR3 protein: CASSWLGSGYTF
D gene: .
clone size: many
J gene: TRBJ1-2
V gene: TRBV7-2

CDR3 DNA: TGTGCCAGCAGGCAACTGGGTTATAGCAATCAGCCCCAGCATTTT
CDR3 protein: CASRQLGYSNQPQHF
D gene: .
clone size: many
J gene: TRBJ1-5
V gene: TRBV28

CDR3 DNA: TGCAGTGCTAGAGATAGGGTAGCGGGAGCCCTACATGAGCAGTTCTTC
CDR3 protein: CSARDRVAGALHEQFF
D gene: TRBD2
clone size: few
J gene: TRBJ2-1
V gene: TRBV20-1

CDR3 DNA: TGTGCCAGCTCACCTTGGGACAGGGGAAACTCTGGAAACACCATATATTTT
CDR3 protein: CASSPWDRGNSGNTIYF
D gene: TRBD1
clone size: .
J gene: TRBJ1-3
V gene: TRBV18

CDR3 DNA: TGTGCCAGCAGTTACGGGGATAGGGGCAATGAGCAGTTCTTC
CDR3 protein: CASSYGDRGNEQFF
D gene: .
clone size: many
J gene: TRBJ2-1
V gene: TRBV6-6

CDR3 DNA: TGTGCCAGCTCCCAAGGGGGATCTAACTATGGCTACACCTTC
CDR3 protein: CASSQGGSNYGYTF
D gene: .
clone size: many
J gene: TRBJ1-2
V gene: TRBV28

CDR3 DNA: TGTGCCAGTAGTAAGATTGACGGAAACTATGGCTACACCTTC
CDR3 protein: CASSKIDGNYGYTF
D gene: .
clone size: few
J gene: TRBJ1-2
V gene: TRBV19

CDR3 DNA: TGTGCCTGGAGAGTCGGGGCTCTCGAAGGGGGCTACACCTTC
CDR3 protein: CAWRVGALEGGYTF
D gene: .
clone size: few
J gene: TRBJ1-2
V gene: TRBV30

CDR3 DNA: TGTGCCAGCAGCTTATTGGGGCCGGGGGAGACCCAGTACTTC
CDR3 protein: CASSLLGPGETQYF
D gene: .
clone size: .
J gene: TRBJ2-5
V gene: TRBV7-6

CDR3 DNA: TGTGCCAGCAGTGAAGGAGGACAGGGAGTGGAGACCCAGTACTTC
CDR3 protein: CASSEGGQGVETQYF
D gene: TRBD1
clone size: .
J gene: TRBJ2-5
V gene: TRBV2

CDR3 DNA: TGTGCCAGCAGGACGACTAGCGTAAGGGAGACCCAGTACTTC
CDR3 protein: CASRTTSVRETQYF
D gene: TRBD2
clone size: few
J gene: TRBJ2-5
V gene: TRBV6-1

CDR3 DNA: TGTGCCAGCAGCCTAAGGCAGGGGTCCTACGAGCAGTACTTC
CDR3 protein: CASSLRQGSYEQYF
D gene: .
clone size: many
J gene: TRBJ2-7
V gene: TRBV7-9

CDR3 DNA: TGTGCCAGCAGTTACCTTCAGACGAACACTGAAGCTTTCTTT
CDR3 protein: CASSYLQTNTEAFF
D gene: .
clone size: many
J gene: TRBJ1-1
V gene: TRBV6-1

CDR3 DNA: TGTGCCAGCAGACCGGGATTGGGATCGACTAATGAAAAACTGTTTTTT
CDR3 protein: CASRPGLGSTNEKLFF
D gene: .
clone size: .
J gene: TRBJ1-4
V gene: TRBV27

CDR3 DNA: TGTGCCAGTAGTCTCGGGACTAGCGGGATAACGCAGTATTTT
CDR3 protein: CASSLGTSGITQYF
D gene: TRBD2
clone size: .
J gene: TRBJ2-3
V gene: TRBV19

CDR3 DNA: TGTGCCGGGAGGGCTAGCGGATTCACAGATACGCAGTATTTT
CDR3 protein: CAGRASGFTDTQYF
D gene: TRBD2
clone size: .
J gene: TRBJ2-3
V gene: TRBV30

CDR3 DNA: TGCAGCGTTGAAGATCGCCGGGTAGGCGAGACCCAGTACTTC
CDR3 protein: CSVEDRRVGETQYF
D gene: .
clone size: many
J gene: TRBJ2-5
V gene: TRBV29-1

CDR3 DNA: TGTGCCAGCAGCTTAGGCTCAGGGGGCAACACTGAAGCTTTCTTT
CDR3 protein: CASSLGSGGNTEAFF
D gene: TRBD1
clone size: many
J gene: TRBJ1-1
V gene: TRBV7-8

CDR3 DNA: TGTGCCAGTAGCCCAGCCAGGGTTAGTGACACTGAAGCTTTCTTT
CDR3 protein: CASSPARVSDTEAFF
D gene: .
clone size: few
J gene: TRBJ1-1
V gene: TRBV19

CDR3 DNA: TGCAGTGATAGCGGGGCCCAGTACTTC
CDR3 protein: CSDSGAQYF
D gene: TRBD2
clone size: many
J gene: TRBJ2-5
V gene: TRBV20-1

CDR3 DNA: TGTGCCAGCAGGGTTGGGCTAGCGGGGCAGAACACCGGGGAGCTGTTTTTT
CDR3 protein: CASRVGLAGQNTGELFF
D gene: TRBD2
clone size: many
J gene: TRBJ2-2
V gene: TRBV2

CDR3 DNA: TGTGCCAGCCTACGGGGACTAGCGTACAATGAGCAGTTCTTC
CDR3 protein: CASLRGLAYNEQFF
D gene: TRBD2
clone size: .
J gene: TRBJ2-1
V gene: TRBV5-8

CDR3 DNA: TGTGCCAGCAGCGGCCGCACGACGCGCGAGCAGTACTTC
CDR3 protein: CASSGRTTREQYF
D gene: .
clone size: .
J gene: TRBJ2-7
V gene: TRBV7-9

CDR3 DNA: TGCAGTGCCATGACTAGCGGGATATGGAATGAGCAGTTCTTC
CDR3 protein: CSAMTSGIWNEQFF
D gene: TRBD2
clone size: few
J gene: TRBJ2-1
V gene: TRBV20-1

CDR3 DNA: TGTGCCAGCAGTGTGACAGAGAACACTGAAGCTTTCTTT
CDR3 protein: CASSVTENTEAFF
D gene: .
clone size: many
J gene: TRBJ1-1
V gene: TRBV12-3/TRBV12-4

CDR3 DNA: TGTGCCAGCAGCCGTGGTGCCTGGCATGAGCAGTTCTTC
CDR3 protein: CASSRGAWHEQFF
D gene: .
clone size: many
J gene: TRBJ2-1
V gene: TRBV2

CDR3 DNA: TGTGCCAGCACCCTGACGAGGGTACAGCCCCAGCATTTT
CDR3 protein: CASTLTRVQPQHF
D gene: .
clone size: few
J gene: TRBJ1-5
V gene: TRBV28

CDR3 DNA: TGTGCCAGCAGCTTAACTCCCCAGGGGGAAGAGACCCAGTACTTC
CDR3 protein: CASSLTPQGEETQYF
D gene: TRBD1
clone size: many
J gene: TRBJ2-5
V gene: TRBV11-2

CDR3 DNA: TGTGCCAGCAGCATCACGACAGAAACTAGCACAGATACGCAGTATTTT
CDR3 protein: CASSITTETSTDTQYF
D gene: .
clone size: .
J gene: TRBJ2-3
V gene: TRBV5-6

CDR3 DNA: TGTGCCAGCAGTCCGGGACAGTGGGGCAATCAGCCCCAGCATTTT
CDR3 protein: CASSPGQWGNQPQHF
D gene: TRBD1
clone size: few
J gene: TRBJ1-5
V gene: TRBV6-1

CDR3 DNA: TGTGCCAGTAGTACCGGGACTAGCGGGACCTACGAGCAGTACTTC
CDR3 protein: CASSTGTSGTYEQYF
D gene: TRBD2
clone size: many
J gene: TRBJ2-7
V gene: TRBV19

CDR3 DNA: TGTGCCACCAGTGATTTGGGAAAGACCCAGTACTTC
CDR3 protein: CATSDLGKTQYF
D gene: .
clone size: many
J gene: TRBJ2-5
V gene: TRBV24-1

CDR3 DNA: TGTGCCAGCAGTTTAGGGCACCGAGATCAGCCCCAGCATTTT
CDR3 protein: CASSLGHRDQPQHF
D gene: .
clone size: many
J gene: TRBJ1-5
V gene: TRBV12-3/TRBV12-4

CDR3 DNA: TGTGCCAGCGGGGGGGGGGACCGAGTCCGGAACGAGCAGTACTTC
CDR3 protein: CASGGGDRVRNEQYF
D gene: TRBD2
clone size: .
J gene: TRBJ2-7
V gene: TRBV28

CDR3 DNA: TGTGCCAGCAGCTTAGAGGCGGCCTACGAGCAGTACTTC
CDR3 protein: CASSLEAAYEQYF
D gene: .
clone size: many
J gene: TRBJ2-7
V gene: TRBV7-2

CDR3 DNA: TGCGCCAGCAGCCAACGAGGGGGGGCAGATACGCAGTATTTT
CDR3 protein: CASSQRGGADTQYF
D gene: .
clone size: many
J gene: TRBJ2-3
V gene: TRBV5-1

CDR3 DNA: TGTGCCAGCAGCTTGGGCAGGGATCATAATGAGCAGTTCTTC
CDR3 protein: CASSLGRDHNEQFF
D gene: .
clone size: many
J gene: TRBJ2-1
V gene: TRBV7-9

CDR3 DNA: TGTGCCAGCAGCGGCGGGCTGGGAAGGGATGAAAAACTGTTTTTT
CDR3 protein: CASSGGLGRDEKLFF
D gene: .
clone size: .
J gene: TRBJ1-4
V gene: TRBV13